The 14 T cell receptor beta chains given below trace back to one sample, sequenced in a study of neurological immune-mediated disorders (dated by TCRdb to between 2018 and 2021). Receptor amplification or capture employed 5' RACE. The reads were generated on an Illumina HiSeq 2500. The public reads were reanalyzed by TCRdb: fastp trimming at Q25, MiXCR alignment, in-frame beta chains only. CDR3 protein duplicates are merged, each entry listing the most common genes and DNA. The sample profile shows 45,000 to 60,000 distinct CDR3 sequences; 3.6% of them were found once. Jointly, the top ten make up roughly 1.5% of the sample. The source material was PBMCs. Receptors were obtained from a man younger than 40 with multiple sclerosis.

This clonotype has a count of ten or more. This chain joins TRBV5-6 and TRBJ2-4; D possibly corresponds to TRBD1 (6 bases). The CDR3 is made up of 16 amino acids. The germline gives CDR1 SGHDT, CDR2 YYEEEE. V was pared by 4 bases and J by 0 bases, with 14 bases between. The CDR3 region has the DNA TGTGCCAGCAGCACGGCAGGGACACTAGCCAAAAACATTCAGTACTTC. It codes for CASSTAGTLAKNIQYF. The complete variable domain, with remaining parts taken from reference TRBV5-6 and TRBJ2-4, reads DAGVTQSPTHLIKTRGQQVTLRCSPKSGHDTVSWYQQALGQGPQFIFQYYEEEERQRGNFPDRFSGHQFPNYSSELNVNALLLGDSALYLCASSTAGTLAKNIQYFGAGTRLSVL.

This clonotype was detected many times. This chain uses TRBV5-1 with TRBJ1-1; D is perhaps TRBD1 (6 bases). This CDR3 spans 16 amino acids. V lost 1 base and J lost 0, with 13 bases in between. CDR1 SGHRS and CDR2 YFSETQ come from the germline V gene. The CDR3, as DNA: TGCGCCAGCAGCTTGAGTAGGGGGGGAGTGAACACTGAAGCTTTCTTT. It specifies CASSLSRGGVNTEAFF.

The chain has TRBV20-1 and TRBJ1-2; D unresolved. Deletions cut 5 bases from V and 3 bases from J, with 10 bases between. CDR3 size: 12 residues. Germline CDR1 reads DFQATT; CDR2 reads SNEGSKA (reference sequence). CDR3 in DNA: TGCAGTGCTGATGAAACATACTATGGCTACACCTTC. Its protein product is CSADETYYGYTF.

This clonotype was seen at least ten times. This chain joins TRBV5-1 and TRBJ1-4; unclear D gene. The CDR3 is 13 residues long. CDR1 and CDR2 (germline): SGHRS, YFSETQ. V was clipped by 3 bases and J by 7 bases, with 10 bases between them. In DNA, the CDR3 is TGCGCCAGCAGCTCTTCCCGGTCTGAAAAACTGTTTTTT. Translated, it gives CASSSSRSEKLFF.

At least ten counts were recorded for this clonotype. The chain joins TRBV30 to TRBJ2-2, with D possibly matching TRBD1 (6 bases). CDR3 size: 13 residues. Germline assignment: CDR1 GTSNPN and CDR2 SVGIG (reference sequence). V was cut by 6 bases and J by 1 base, with 9 bases left in between. The CDR3: CACSGQNTGELFF. The CDR3 coding sequence is TGTGCCTGCTCGGGACAGAACACCGGGGAGCTGTTTTTT.

This clonotype occurred many times. This sequence joins TRBV9 and TRBJ2-3; TRBD1 agrees at 8 bases. J lost 6 bases, V lost 3 bases, and 6 bases had no gene match. The CDR3 consists of 14 residues. Germline V gene lookup returns CDR1 SGDLS and CDR2 YYNGEE. The CDR3 spells CASSDGTGRDTQYF. The DNA of the CDR3 is TGTGCCAGCAGCGACGGGACAGGCAGGGATACGCAGTATTTT. Combining the CDR3 with reference TRBV9 and TRBJ2-3 gives the whole variable domain DSGVTQTPKHLITATGQRVTLRCSPRSGDLSVYWYQQSLDQGLQFLIQYYNGEERAKGNILERFSAQQFPDLHSELNLSSLELGDSALYFCASSDGTGRDTQYFGPGTRLTVL.

This clonotype was observed many times. The chain links TRBV20-1 to TRBJ1-2; 7 nucleotides agree with TRBD1. This CDR3 comprises 13 residues. Germline-derived CDR1 and CDR2 are DFQATT and SNEGSKA (reference sequence). Here the CDR3 reads CSGGQASNYGYTF. In nucleotides, the CDR3 is TGCAGCGGAGGACAGGCCTCTAACTATGGCTACACCTTC.

This clonotype has at least ten counts. CDR3 DNA: TGTGCCAGCAGCTTACTGGGACAGGGGGATGAGCAGTTCTTC. It is translated as CASSLLGQGDEQFF. V usage is TRBV7-9 and J usage is TRBJ2-1; 11 positions agree with TRBD1. The V and J ends lost 2 bases and 8 bases, in that order; junction bases with no gene match: 2. CDR1 and CDR2 (germline): SEHNR, FQNEAQ (reference sequence). The CDR3 runs to 14 residues.

At least ten counts were recorded for this clonotype. The chain combines TRBV4-2 with TRBJ2-2; 7 bases map to TRBD1. The CDR3 has 17 amino acids. V gave up 1 base and J gave up 0 bases; unmatched junction bases: 5. From germline, CDR1 is LGHNA and CDR2 YNFKEQ. CDR3 DNA sequence: TGTGCCAGCAGCCAAGCCCAGGGACAGCCGAACACCGGGGAGCTGTTTTTT. Translated: CASSQAQGQPNTGELFF.

This clonotype has ten or more counts. The V gene is TRBV6-5, the J gene TRBJ2-3; D call uncertain. The CDR3 covers 13 residues. The ends were cut back, 2 bases at V and 2 bases at J, with 5 bases in the middle. CDR1 is MNHEY, CDR2 SVGAGI, per germline. The CDR3 region is CASSYQVTDTQYF. The CDR3 DNA reads TGTGCCAGCAGTTACCAGGTCACAGATACGCAGTATTTT.

This clonotype was found many times. The J gene is TRBJ2-3, the V gene TRBV20-1, with D unclear. Germline CDR1 and CDR2: DFQATT and SNEGSKA (reference sequence). CDR3 length: 14 amino acids. V lost 6 bases to trimming and J lost 2 bases, with 15 bases between them. The CDR3 protein is CSASALFPTDTQYF. The CDR3 DNA reads TGCAGTGCCTCCGCCCTTTTCCCCACAGATACGCAGTATTTT.

This clonotype was seen more than once but under ten times. V usage is TRBV9 and J usage is TRBJ1-5; D call uncertain. CDR3 length: 12 residues. In germline, CDR1 is SGDLS, CDR2 YYNGEE. V was cut by 0 bases and J by 9 bases, with 7 bases left in between. The DNA of the CDR3 is TGTGCCAGCAGCGTAGAAGGTGGGCCCCAGCATTTT. Translation: CASSVEGGPQHF.

This clonotype was counted at least ten times. The rearrangement joins TRBV3-1 to TRBJ2-7, with TRBD2 identical over 7 bases. This CDR3 is 14 amino acids long. V was pared by 7 bases and J by 2 bases, with 8 bases of the junction left unmatched. CDR1 is LGHDT and CDR2 is YNNKEL in the germline V gene (reference sequence). The CDR3 nucleotides read TGTGCCAGCACCAACGGGGGGTTCACCTACGAGCAGTACTTC. It codes for CASTNGGFTYEQYF.

The table lists this clonotype with many counts. The chain is built from TRBV7-2 and TRBJ2-3, with TRBD2 identical over 7 bases. CDR1 SGHTA and CDR2 FQGNSA come from the germline V gene. V lost 1 base to trimming and J lost 4 bases; unmatched junction nucleotides: 8. The CDR3 runs 16 residues. The CDR3 DNA follows: TGTGCCAGCAGCTTAGATTGGGTGGGGGGGTCAGATACGCAGTATTTT. This codes for CASSLDWVGGSDTQYF.